This passage covers 18 T cell receptor beta chains from one sample sequenced in a study of T cell clonality in common variable immunodeficiency. General study points: In common variable immunodeficiency, TCR beta chains reportedly carried fewer deletions and N-nucleotide insertions.

The protocol was immunoSEQ multiplex PCR, while the TCRdb copy is restricted to in-frame clones and leaves out a portion. Recorded here are just over 15,000 clones, with no singletons, and the ten leading clones hold approximately 12%. The antigens these receptors bind are not known. Material for sequencing was peripheral blood mononuclear cells. Every receptor here comes from a human donor with common variable immunodeficiency.

In the case of this clone: The sequence runs out 3 residues before the end of the CDR3; the remainder is reconstructed from the germline J gene. The chain couples TRBV18 to TRBJ2-2, with D possibly matching TRBD2 (7 bases). The germline gives CDR1 KGHSH, CDR2 LQKENI. V shed 3 bases and J shed 4 bases, with 12 bases lying between them. There are 15 residues in the CDR3. CDR3 region: CASSPGGRSTGELFF. CDR3 DNA, as far as it was read: TGTGCCAGCTCACCGGGGGGGCGAAGCACCGGGGAG.

This clone was found a few times. The read ends 3 residues shy of where the CDR3 ends; the end is completed using the germline J gene. This rearrangement joins TRBV7-3 to TRBJ1-4; D uncertain. This CDR3 has 16 residues. The ends were cut back, 0 bases at V and 3 bases at J, with 11 bases in the middle. The V gene's germline CDR1 is SGHTA and CDR2 FQGTGA. The part of the CDR3 DNA that was read is TGTGCCAGCAGCTTAACGTGGAGGGCTGCTAATGAAAAA. As protein: CASSLTWRAANEK. The full CDR3 protein is CASSLTWRAANEKLFF. Combining the CDR3 with reference TRBV7-3 and TRBJ1-4 gives the whole variable domain GAGVSQTPSNKVTEKGKYVELRCDPISGHTALYWYRQSLGQGPEFLIYFQGTGAADDSGLPNDRFFAVRPEGSVSTLKIQRTERGDSAVYLCASSLTWRAANEKLFFGSGTQLSVL.

A note on this clone: Coverage ceases 3 residues before the CDR3 finishes, and the germline J gene fills in the end. The chain combines TRBV19 with TRBJ2-4; 8 nucleotides agree with TRBD1. This CDR3 has 15 residues. In germline, CDR1 is LNHDA, CDR2 SQIVND (reference sequence). Trimming removed 5 bases from V and 7 bases from J; junction bases left unmatched: 10. The CDR3 reads CASSATGGSRNIQYF. The covered CDR3 bases are TGTGCCAGTAGTGCCACAGGGGGGAGTAGGAACATT.

As regards this clone: The read ends 3 residues early relative to the CDR3; the germline J gene fills the gap. V and J are TRBV7-2 and TRBJ1-5; TRBD1 aligns across 10 bases. The CDR3 length is 13 residues. V shed 4 bases, J shed 6 bases, and the junction held 0 bases outside the gene matches. The germline V gene has CDR1 SGHTA and CDR2 FQGNSA. The sequenced CDR3 bases are TGTGCCAGCAGCTGGACAGGGGGTCAGCCC. It yields the protein CASSWTGGQP. The full-length CDR3 reads as CASSWTGGQPQHF.

This clone appeared many times. Read sequence stops 3 residues before the CDR3 end, and the germline J gene provides the missing end. The chain carries TRBV5-1 and TRBJ2-6; a weak D match, TRBD1 (6 bases). The V end lost 0 bases, the J end lost 0 bases, and 16 bases lay between the germline ends. This CDR3 has 19 amino acids. Germline V gene data show CDR1 as SGHRS and CDR2 as YFSETQ. The CDR3 here is CASSLGQTGPGSGANVLTF. CDR3 bases read: TGCGCCAGCAGCTTGGGGCAGACAGGTCCGGGCTCTGGGGCCAACGTC.

With respect to this clone: Coverage ceases 3 residues before the CDR3 finishes, and the germline J gene fills in the end. This rearrangement joins TRBV6-2 or TRBV6-3 to TRBJ2-1; D uncertain. This CDR3 is 14 amino acids long. Trimming pared 7 bases from V and 0 bases from J, leaving 10 bases between. CDR1 and CDR2 from the germline V gene are MNHEY and SVGEGT. The DNA read from the CDR3 is TGTGCCAGCACCAACTACGGCTCCTACAATGAG. Protein: CASTNYGSYNE. The complete CDR3 reads CASTNYGSYNEQFF.

This clone was counted a few times. The CDR3 reads CASSSTGPETQYF. CDR3 DNA (partial): TGTGCCAGCAGCTCCACAGGGCCAGAGACC. The V gene is TRBV7-6, the J gene TRBJ2-5, with D tentatively TRBD1 (6 bases). The read finishes 3 residues shy of the CDR3 end, and the germline J gene is used to complete it. The CDR3 has 13 amino acids. Germline-derived CDR1 and CDR2 are SGHVS and FNYEAQ. V was cut by 4 bases and J by 4 bases, with 10 bases left in between.

About this clone: The observed sequence ends 3 residues before the CDR3 terminus, with the missing tail filled in from the germline J gene. The chain recombines TRBV6-2 or TRBV6-3 with TRBJ2-7; 9 bases fit TRBD1. Germline CDR1 is MNHEY and CDR2 is SVGEGT. The V segment lost 0 bases and the J segment 4 bases; nucleotides outside the gene matches: 7. The CDR3 consists of 16 residues. CDR3 protein: CASSYSPQGAPYEQYF. The sequenced part of the CDR3 DNA is TGTGCCAGCAGTTACTCCCCACAGGGGGCTCCGTACGAG.

This clone was observed a few times. The CDR3 extends 3 residues past the end of the read, so its final part is completed from the germline J gene. The J gene is TRBJ2-5, the V gene TRBV7-2; weak D call: TRBD1 (6 bases). Germline CDR1 reads SGHTA; CDR2 reads FQGNSA. V lost 7 bases and J 4 bases, leaving 10 bases between the germline ends. CDR3 length: 12 amino acids. Partial CDR3 DNA: TGTGCCAGCAATGAAGGGGGAGAGACC. Residues: CASNEGGET. The whole CDR3 sequence is CASNEGGETQYF.

As concerns this clone: The CDR3 end falls 3 residues outside the read, so it is completed with the germline J gene. The chain couples TRBV7-9 to TRBJ1-5; a possible D gene is TRBD1 (5 bases). The CDR3 is made up of 14 amino acids. Germline V CDR1 and CDR2: SEHNR, FQNEAQ (reference sequence). V lost 5 bases and J lost 6, with 14 bases in between. Partial CDR3 DNA: TGTGCCAGCAGCCGCGACAGCTTGAGTCAGCCC. It specifies CASSRDSLSQP. The whole CDR3 reads CASSRDSLSQPQHF.

In regard to this clone: The read finishes 3 residues shy of the CDR3 end, and the germline J gene is used to complete it. The V and J genes are TRBV11-3 and TRBJ2-7; TRBD1 agrees at 7 bases. Per germline, CDR1 SGHNT and CDR2 YENEEA. This CDR3 is 14 amino acids long. V trimming: 5 bases; J trimming: 6 bases; junction bases outside the gene matches: 10. CDR3 residues: CASSLHSTGAEQYF. CDR3 bases read: TGTGCCAGCAGCCTCCACAGTACAGGGGCCGAG.

This clone was seen only a few times. The read falls 3 residues short of the CDR3 end, and the missing part is taken from the germline J gene. The chain joins TRBV11-1 to TRBJ1-2, with 7 nucleotides matching TRBD1. The CDR3 covers 15 residues. V shed 5 bases and J 4 bases; nucleotides not matched to a gene: 10. CDR1 and CDR2 from the germline V gene are SGHAT and FQDESV (reference sequence). The CDR3 protein is CASSTSGTVSYGYTF. CDR3 bases read: TGTGCCAGCAGCACGTCCGGGACAGTTAGCTATGGC. Using reference TRBV11-1 and TRBJ1-2 for the parts outside the CDR3, the full variable domain is EAEVAQSPRYKITEKSQAVAFWCDPISGHATLYWYRQILGQGPELLVQFQDESVVDDSQLPKDRFSAERLKGVDSTLKIQPAELGDSAMYLCASSTSGTVSYGYTFGSGTRLTVV.

Worth noting for this clone: The read comes to an end 3 residues before the CDR3 does, leaving the germline J gene to fill in the end. This chain uses TRBV6-2 or TRBV6-3 with TRBJ1-5; 8 bases fit TRBD1. Germline trimming cut 2 bases from V and 1 base from J; bases unmatched to any gene: 7. The CDR3 totals 17 residues. CDR1 is MNHEY and CDR2 is SVGEGT in the germline V gene. The part of the CDR3 DNA that was read is TGTGCCAGCAGTTACAGATTCGGGACAGGCAGCAATCAGCCC. This gives the protein CASSYRFGTGSNQP. The entire CDR3 protein reads CASSYRFGTGSNQPQHF.

Comments on this clone: The read is 3 residues too short to cover the CDR3 end, so that end is filled in from the germline J gene. The chain couples TRBV6-1 to TRBJ1-1, with 7 bases identical to TRBD1. The CDR3 length is 14 residues. Per the germline V gene, CDR1 is MNHNS and CDR2 is SASEGT. J was trimmed by 4 bases and V by 4 bases; bases with no gene match: 6. Incomplete CDR3 DNA: TGTGCCAGCAGTGTCGACAGGGAAACCACTGAA. Its protein product is CASSVDRETTE. The whole CDR3 region reads CASSVDRETTEAFF.

This clone has only a few counts. From the germline J gene comes the end of the CDR3, since the read stops 3 residues before it. This chain links TRBV7-9 with TRBJ1-6; weak D call: TRBD1 (6 bases). Trimming took off 7 bases at V and 9 bases at J, with 16 bases between the two ends. The CDR3 is 14 residues long. Germline lookup yields CDR1 SEHNR and CDR2 FQNEAQ (reference sequence). The CDR3 bases that were read are TGTGCCAGCACCAGGGGCAGTTGGGGTTCACCC. It translates to CASTRGSWGSP. The full CDR3 sequence reads CASTRGSWGSPLHF.

The sequenced part of the CDR3 DNA is TGTGCCAGCGGTCGTAATGAG. Amino acid sequence: CASGRNE. The whole CDR3 protein reads CASGRNEQFF. The J gene is TRBJ2-1, the V gene TRBV19, with unresolved D. The read gets to within 3 residues of the CDR3 end, and the germline J gene fills in the rest. Deletions cut 9 bases from V and 7 bases from J, with 7 bases between. In germline, CDR1 is LNHDA, CDR2 SQIVND (reference sequence). The CDR3 is 10 residues long. Using reference TRBV19 and TRBJ2-1 for the parts outside the CDR3, the full variable domain is DGGITQSPKYLFRKEGQNVTLSCEQNLNHDAMYWYRQDPGQGLRLIYYSQIVNDFQKGDIAEGYSVSREKKESFPLTVTSAQKNPTAFYLCASGRNEQFFGPGTRLTVL.

As concerns this clone: The read stops 3 residues short of the end of the CDR3; the missing end is completed from the germline J gene. The J gene is TRBJ1-3, the V gene TRBV18; 7 positions agree with TRBD1. The CDR3 contains 14 residues. Trimming took 1 base from V and 3 from J; bases not matched to a gene: 0. From germline, CDR1 is KGHSH and CDR2 LQKENI. This CDR3 reads CASSPRDSGNTIYF. The CDR3 DNA, read in part, is TGTGCCAGCTCACCACGGGACAGTGGAAACACC.

With regard to this clone: The read gets to within 3 residues of the CDR3 end, and the germline J gene fills in the rest. This rearrangement joins TRBV6-1 to TRBJ2-7; 12 bases align to TRBD1. CDR1 and CDR2 from the germline V gene are MNHNS and SASEGT. The CDR3 has 16 residues. The junction had 7 bases not matched to a gene; V was cut back by 5 bases and J by 2 bases. CDR3 loop: CASSKGTGGPAYEQYF. The part of the CDR3 DNA that was read is TGTGCCAGCAGTAAAGGGACAGGGGGCCCGGCCTACGAG.